This T cell receptor (beta chain) was identified in a study of blood T cell repertoires in COVID-19. The repertoire was sequenced with immunoSEQ multiplex PCR; TCRdb's copy has only in-frame clones and lacks some. Of under 50,000 clones in the sample, approximately 90% were seen once. This receptor was obtained from a human donor in a cohort sampled during active COVID-19. Specimen: peripheral blood.

The CDR3 coding sequence is TGCGCCAGCAGCTTGGCCGTCCCGACGGGGGGGACCCAGTACTTC. Protein product: CASSLAVPTGGTQYF. The V and J genes are TRBV5-1 and TRBJ2-5, with 7 bases that match TRBD2. With 0 bases clipped from V and 7 bases from J, the junction kept 9 bases outside the gene matches. This CDR3 has 15 residues. The V gene's germline CDR1 is SGHRS and CDR2 YFSETQ.